The rows below give T cell receptor beta chains drawn from one sample of a study of T cell responses to AZD1222 COVID-19 vaccine. TCRdb's table, derived via immunoSEQ multiplex PCR, lists solely in-frame clones and lacks some. The data hold about 170,000 clones, with just over 90% observed a single time. The specimen comprised peripheral blood, sampled on day 0 of AZD1222 vaccination. The receptors shown here come from an adult in good health. The CDR3 runs from the conserved cysteine through the conserved F or W. D genes are given only for firm matches. The size field is filled for only some rows; it gives once, few, many or a size class.

j_call d_call v_call clone_size cdr3_aa
TRBJ1-1 - TRBV27 - CASSVGSYTEAFF
TRBJ2-2 TRBD2 TRBV5-1 - CASSLTSGSWELFF
TRBJ1-6 - TRBV6-5 - CASGNRNSPLHF
TRBJ2-5 - TRBV27 - CASTSRGRNQETQYF
TRBJ2-3 TRBD2 TRBV4-1 few CASSHRGEVAGVSADTQYF
TRBJ1-5 - TRBV3-1/TRBV3-2 once CASSQDPNQPQHF
TRBJ2-7 - TRBV7-2 once CASSLGGIPNYEQYF
TRBJ1-1 - TRBV18 once CASSPFTGSVINTEAFF
TRBJ2-1 - TRBV27 once CASSQKRNEQFF
TRBJ2-7 TRBD2 TRBV3-1/TRBV3-2 - CASSRIAGDYEQYF
TRBJ1-5 - TRBV6-2/TRBV6-3 - CASSSDPEHGPQHF
TRBJ1-4 TRBD1 TRBV5-1 - CASSGQGNTNEKLFF